This T cell receptor beta chain was captured in a study of blood T cell repertoires in COVID-19 (dated by TCRdb to the early 2020s). Background for the entire study: Samples from collaborators originated in the United States, Italy and Spain and spanned both the acute and convalescent phases of COVID-19. The material from the prospective study consisted of cDNA or gDNA derived from T cells, B-cell-depleted T cells, or PBMCs. The dataset comprised deeply sampled blood TCRbeta repertoires from subjects exposed to, actively infected with, or recovered from COVID-19. A freely available public database, intended as a resource for researchers studying the immune response to SARS-CoV-2, is where the repertoires were released. Samples came from the ongoing ImmuneRACE study (first 160 participants) plus 1,254 subjects from 6 global collaborators. A de-identified subject ID, COVID-19 status, age in years and sex were almost always included in the sample metadata. Where available, HLA class I and class II types were obtained from metadata supplied by the sample provider rather than from assay-based typing. Study-wide findings and limitations: How much clinical and demographic metadata was included differed by source and by participant, and the metadata was provided uncurated.

In Seattle, one collaborating source enrolled patients while the infection was active and tracked those patients longitudinally over the course of disease. Each collaborating institution followed its own protocols to collect whole blood in K2EDTA tubes. For TCRbeta analysis, collaborator samples were shipped as frozen whole blood, as isolated PBMCs, or as DNA extracted from either sample type. The immunoSEQ Assay, a bias-controlled multiplex PCR, was used to amplify TCRbeta CDR3 regions from genomic DNA. Under the source paper's analysis protocol: Within the assay, amplification of reference gene primers was used to estimate how many nucleated cells each sample contained. Sequence reads were collapsed and filtered to measure the absolute abundance of every unique TCRbeta CDR3 rearrangement. For each sample, productive Simpson clonality was calculated as the square root of Simpson's diversity index across productive rearrangements. The source is immuneACCESS, and TCRdb retained only in-frame sequences with V and J called. Part of the clones is not carried over; for the studies checked, unresolved V genes explain less than half of this, and the remainder is unexplained. D and trimming were read from the DNA, whereas the V and J calls and clone size are those reported in that table. In all, the sample holds about 160,000 clones, and about four fifths of those were seen once. Around 8% of the sample goes to the ten largest clones.

A note on this clone: The antigen it recognizes is unknown. The input lacks base qualities; no much larger clone sits a single base away.

CDR1 and CDR2 (MDHEN, SYDVKM) derive from the germline V gene. Trimming removed 3 bases from V and 4 bases from J; the gene matches leave 6 bases unexplained. The CDR3 goes from the cysteine to the phenylalanine over 15 residues. Only the CDR3 portion is preserved as DNA: 45 bases, with reading frame beginning at the first base. This chain is built from TRBV28 and TRBJ1-2; TRBD1 aligns with 9 central bases. The receptor was isolated from a woman aged 55-69 years with COVID-19, enrolled during active disease. The sequencing input was peripheral blood. The CDR3 protein sequence reads: CASSFQDRGIYGYTF. In nucleotide form, the sequence is TGTGCCAGCAGTTTCCAGGACAGGGGAATCTATGGCTACACCTTC.